A selection of T cell receptor beta chains follows, all from one sample in a study of control samples from healthy donors and cancer patients. Method: immunoSEQ multiplex PCR; TCRdb's copy keeps in-frame clones and lacks some. Of approximately 150,000 clones listed, approximately 91% are singletons. The sample consisted of blood. The receptor source for this set is a man aged 25 to 45 in good health. Both conserved end residues are part of each CDR3. Each record gives: J gene, V gene, D gene, clone size, CDR3 DNA, CDR3 protein. The D gene is left open where the match is weak. Some rows have no size entry. The others give once, few or many, or a class for an expanded clone.

>TRBJ2-2|TRBV10-1|NA|NA
TGCGCCAGCAGTGAAAATGGACAGGGAGGGACCGGGGAGCTGTTTTTT
CASSENGQGGTGELFF
>TRBJ2-7|TRBV6-5|TRBD1|NA
TGTGCCAGCAGTCTGAACCGACAGGGGTACGAGCAGTACTTC
CASSLNRQGYEQYF
>TRBJ2-1|TRBV12-3/TRBV12-4|TRBD1|NA
TGTGCCAGCAGTTCTAACAGGGGCGGTGAGCAGTTCTTC
CASSSNRGGEQFF
>TRBJ2-6|TRBV11-3|NA|NA
TGTGCCAGCAGCTTAGCCGGGACGGGACGGGGGGCCAACGTCCTGACTTTC
CASSLAGTGRGANVLTF
>TRBJ2-7|TRBV6-5|NA|NA
TGTGCCAGCAGTTACTGGGGGTCGGACGAGCAGTACTTC
CASSYWGSDEQYF
>TRBJ2-7|TRBV4-3|NA|NA
TGCGCCAGCAGCCAGGAGGCGGAATACGAGCAGTACTTC
CASSQEAEYEQYF
>TRBJ1-1|TRBV5-1|NA|NA
TGCGCCAGCAGCTTGGTCGTGAACACTGAAGCTTTCTTT
CASSLVVNTEAFF
>TRBJ2-4|TRBV19|NA|NA
TGTGCCAGTACCCTGGGCGGGGACATTCAGTACTTC
CASTLGGDIQYF
>TRBJ2-5|TRBV11-3|TRBD1|NA
TGTGCCAGCAGCACCAGGGGGTGGGAGACCCAGTACTTC
CASSTRGWETQYF
>TRBJ1-4|TRBV5-6|NA|NA
TGTGCCAGCAGCCTCACCCTCGCCGCAGCAACTAATGAAAAACTGTTTTTT
CASSLTLAAATNEKLFF
>TRBJ2-1|TRBV7-8|TRBD2|once
TGTGCCAGCAGCTTGGAAGCGGGGGGGCAGTTCTTC
CASSLEAGGQFF
>TRBJ2-7|TRBV5-6|NA|few
TGTGCCAGCAGCTTGGCCGGGACAATGAATCACGAGCAGTACTTC
CASSLAGTMNHEQYF
>TRBJ1-2|TRBV29-1|TRBD1|NA
TGCAGCGTTCAGGGGGGGGCAGGGCCTAACTATGGCTACACCTTC
CSVQGGAGPNYGYTF
>TRBJ2-5|TRBV7-9|NA|once
TGTGCCAGCAGCCTAAAGGAGGGGGCAGGGGAGACCCAGTACTTC
CASSLKEGAGETQYF
>TRBJ2-2|TRBV7-6|TRBD2|NA
TGTGCCAGCAGCGCGGGACTAGTTTTTGGCACCGGGGAGCTGTTTTTT
CASSAGLVFGTGELFF
>TRBJ2-3|TRBV12-3/TRBV12-4|NA|NA
TGTGCCAGCAGTTTTAAGGGGGCAGATACGCAGTATTTT
CASSFKGADTQYF
>TRBJ1-6|TRBV30|NA|NA
TGTGCCTGGGCCCAGGGGAAAGATTCGTCCCCCCTCCACTTT
CAWAQGKDSSPLHF
>TRBJ1-1|TRBV5-4|NA|NA
TGTGCCAGCAGCTTGGGGGGGATACGCACTGAAGCTTTCTTT
CASSLGGIRTEAFF